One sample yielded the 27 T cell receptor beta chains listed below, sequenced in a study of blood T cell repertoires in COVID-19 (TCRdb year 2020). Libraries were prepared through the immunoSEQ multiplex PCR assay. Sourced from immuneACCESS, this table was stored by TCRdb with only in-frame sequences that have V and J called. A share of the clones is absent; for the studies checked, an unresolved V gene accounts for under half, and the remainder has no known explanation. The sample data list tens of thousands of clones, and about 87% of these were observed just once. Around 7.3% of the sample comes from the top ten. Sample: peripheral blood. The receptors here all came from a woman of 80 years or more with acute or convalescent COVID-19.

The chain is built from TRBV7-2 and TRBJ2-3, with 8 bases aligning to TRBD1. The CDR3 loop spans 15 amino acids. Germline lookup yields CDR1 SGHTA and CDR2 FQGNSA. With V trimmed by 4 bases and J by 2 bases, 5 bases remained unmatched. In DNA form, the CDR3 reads TGTGCCAGCAGCTACGACAGGGGATACACAGATACGCAGTATTTT. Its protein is CASSYDRGYTDTQYF.

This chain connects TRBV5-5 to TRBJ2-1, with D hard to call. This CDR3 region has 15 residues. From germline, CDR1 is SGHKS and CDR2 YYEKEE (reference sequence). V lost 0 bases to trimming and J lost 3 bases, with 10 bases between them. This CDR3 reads CASSLDGAVYNEQFF. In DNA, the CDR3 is TGTGCCAGCAGCTTGGACGGAGCTGTCTACAATGAGCAGTTCTTC.

The CDR3 region has the DNA TGTGCCAGCAAGCCCGGGGGGATGAACACCGGGGAGCTGTTTTTT. Its protein product is CASKPGGMNTGELFF. J is TRBJ2-2 and V is TRBV6-5; 7 nucleotides align to TRBD2. The V gene's germline CDR1 is MNHEY and CDR2 SVGAGI. V was clipped by 7 bases and J by 1 base; unmatched bases: 6. The CDR3 runs 15 residues.

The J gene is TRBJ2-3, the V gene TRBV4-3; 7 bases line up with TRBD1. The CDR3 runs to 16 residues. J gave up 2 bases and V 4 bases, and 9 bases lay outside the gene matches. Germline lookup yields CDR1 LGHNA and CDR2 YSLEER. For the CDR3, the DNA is TGCGCCAGCAGCCCGAGAGGGACAGTAAACACAGATACGCAGTATTTT. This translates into CASSPRGTVNTDTQYF.

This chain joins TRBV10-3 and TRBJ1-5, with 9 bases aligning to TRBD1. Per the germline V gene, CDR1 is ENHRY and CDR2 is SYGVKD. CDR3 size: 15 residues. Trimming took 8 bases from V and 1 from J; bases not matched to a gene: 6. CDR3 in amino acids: CAIGEGQGSNQPQHF. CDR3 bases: TGTGCCATCGGCGAGGGACAGGGAAGCAATCAGCCCCAGCATTTT.

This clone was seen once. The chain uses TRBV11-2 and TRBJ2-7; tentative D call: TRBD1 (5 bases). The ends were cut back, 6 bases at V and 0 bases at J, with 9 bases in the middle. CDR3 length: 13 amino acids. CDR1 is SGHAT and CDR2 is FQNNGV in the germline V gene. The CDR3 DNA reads TGTGCCAGCAGTCGACAGCCCTCCTACGAGCAGTACTTC. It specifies CASSRQPSYEQYF.

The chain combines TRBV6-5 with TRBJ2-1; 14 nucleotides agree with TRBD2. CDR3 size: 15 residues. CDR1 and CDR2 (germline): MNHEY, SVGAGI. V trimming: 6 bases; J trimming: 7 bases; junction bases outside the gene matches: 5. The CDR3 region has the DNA TGTGCCAGCAGCCGGGGACTAGCGGGAGTTAATGAGCAGTTCTTC. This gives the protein CASSRGLAGVNEQFF.

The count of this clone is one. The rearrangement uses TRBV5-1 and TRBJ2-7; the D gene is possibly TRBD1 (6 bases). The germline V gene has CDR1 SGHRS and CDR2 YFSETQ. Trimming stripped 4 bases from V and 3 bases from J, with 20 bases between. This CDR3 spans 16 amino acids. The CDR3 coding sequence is TGCGCCAGCAGCCCGAATCCGGGACAAGAATTCTACGAGCAGTACTTC. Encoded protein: CASSPNPGQEFYEQYF.

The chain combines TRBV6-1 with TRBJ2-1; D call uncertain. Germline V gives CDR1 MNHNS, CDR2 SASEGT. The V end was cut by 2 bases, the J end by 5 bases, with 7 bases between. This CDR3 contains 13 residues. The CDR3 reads CASSEFTNNEQFF. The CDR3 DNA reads TGTGCCAGCAGTGAATTCACAAACAATGAGCAGTTCTTC.

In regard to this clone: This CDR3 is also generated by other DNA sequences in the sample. The CDR3 region is CASTPGQGAGYEQYF. CDR3 nucleotides: TGTGCCAGTACCCCGGGACAGGGGGCGGGCTACGAGCAGTACTTC. This sequence joins TRBV19 and TRBJ2-7; TRBD1 agrees at 12 bases. CDR3 length equals 15 residues. Trimming at V came to 7 bases and at J to 3 bases, leaving 7 bases not matched to a gene. Germline V gene sequence: CDR1 LNHDA, CDR2 SQIVND (reference sequence).

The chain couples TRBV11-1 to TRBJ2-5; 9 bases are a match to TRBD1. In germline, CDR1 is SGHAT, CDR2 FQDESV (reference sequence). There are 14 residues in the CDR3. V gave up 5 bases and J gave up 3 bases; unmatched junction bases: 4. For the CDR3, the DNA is TGTGCCAGCAGCCTGGACAGGGGTAAAGAGACCCAGTACTTC. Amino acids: CASSLDRGKETQYF.

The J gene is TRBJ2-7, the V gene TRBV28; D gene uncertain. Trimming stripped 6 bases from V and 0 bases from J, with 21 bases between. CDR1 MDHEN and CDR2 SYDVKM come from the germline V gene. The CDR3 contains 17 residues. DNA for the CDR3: TGTGCCAGCAGCTCCCCAGCCCGGCGGAGAAGCTCCTACGAGCAGTACTTC. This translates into CASSSPARRRSSYEQYF.

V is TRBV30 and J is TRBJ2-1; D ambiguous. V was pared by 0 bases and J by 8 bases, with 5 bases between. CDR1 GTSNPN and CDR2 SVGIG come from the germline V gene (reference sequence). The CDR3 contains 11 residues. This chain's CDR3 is CAWSVAHEQFF. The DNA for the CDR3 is TGTGCCTGGAGTGTAGCCCATGAGCAGTTCTTC. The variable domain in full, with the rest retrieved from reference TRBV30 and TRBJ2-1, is SQTIHQWPATLVQPVGSPLSLECTVEGTSNPNLYWYRQAAGRGLQLLFYSVGIGQISSEVPQNLSASRPQDRQFILSSKKLLLSDSGFYLCAWSVAHEQFFGPGTRLTVL.

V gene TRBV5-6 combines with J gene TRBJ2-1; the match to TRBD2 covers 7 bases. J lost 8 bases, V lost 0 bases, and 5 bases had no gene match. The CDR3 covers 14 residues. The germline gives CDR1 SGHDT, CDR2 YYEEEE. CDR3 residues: CASSLGPRGDEQFF. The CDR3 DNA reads TGTGCCAGCAGCTTGGGACCCCGGGGGGATGAGCAGTTCTTC.

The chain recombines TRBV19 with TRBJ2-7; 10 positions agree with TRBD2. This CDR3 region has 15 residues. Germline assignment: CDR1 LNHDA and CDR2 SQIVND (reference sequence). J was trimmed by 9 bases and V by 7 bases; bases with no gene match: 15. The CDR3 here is CASTSVGLAGEAQYF. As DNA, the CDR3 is TGTGCCAGTACCTCGGTGGGGCTAGCGGGAGAAGCGCAGTACTTC.

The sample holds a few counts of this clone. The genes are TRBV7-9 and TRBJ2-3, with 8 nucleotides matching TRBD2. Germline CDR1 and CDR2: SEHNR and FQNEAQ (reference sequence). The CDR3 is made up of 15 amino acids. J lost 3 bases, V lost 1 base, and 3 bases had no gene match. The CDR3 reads CASSLVGLATDTQYF. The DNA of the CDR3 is TGTGCCAGCAGCTTAGTTGGACTAGCAACAGATACGCAGTATTTT.

The DNA of the CDR3 is TGTGCCAGCAGCTTAATTTCAGGGGTGGATGAAAAACTGTTTTTT. Its translation: CASSLISGVDEKLFF. The chain uses TRBV7-8 and TRBJ1-4; TRBD1 is a possible D gene (6 bases). Germline CDR1 SGHVS, CDR2 FQNEAQ. Trimming left V 2 bases short and J 6 bases short, with 13 bases between. This CDR3 is 15 amino acids long.

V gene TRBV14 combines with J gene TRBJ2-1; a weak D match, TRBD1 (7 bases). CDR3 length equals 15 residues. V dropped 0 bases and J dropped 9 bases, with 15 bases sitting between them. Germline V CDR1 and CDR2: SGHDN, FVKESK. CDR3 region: CASSQDLHRGGEQFF. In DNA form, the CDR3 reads TGTGCCAGCAGCCAAGATCTCCACAGGGGAGGTGAGCAGTTCTTC.

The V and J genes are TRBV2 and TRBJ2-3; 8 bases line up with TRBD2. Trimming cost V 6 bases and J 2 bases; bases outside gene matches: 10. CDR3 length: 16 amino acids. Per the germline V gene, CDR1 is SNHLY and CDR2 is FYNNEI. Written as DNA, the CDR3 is TGTGCCAGCAGGCCCTGGGTAGCGGGGAACACAGATACGCAGTATTTT. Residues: CASRPWVAGNTDTQYF.

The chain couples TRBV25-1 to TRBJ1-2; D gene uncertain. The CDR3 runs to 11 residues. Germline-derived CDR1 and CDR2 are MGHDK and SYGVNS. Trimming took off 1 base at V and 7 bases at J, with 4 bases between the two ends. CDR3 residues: CASSESFGYTF. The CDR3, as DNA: TGTGCCAGCAGTGAATCGTTTGGCTACACCTTC.

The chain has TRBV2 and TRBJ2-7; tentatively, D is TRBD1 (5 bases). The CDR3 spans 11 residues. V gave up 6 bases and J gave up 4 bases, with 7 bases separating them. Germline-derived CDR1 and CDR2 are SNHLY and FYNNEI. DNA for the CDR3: TGTGCCAGCAGCACAGGTTACGAGCAGTACTTC. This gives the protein CASSTGYEQYF. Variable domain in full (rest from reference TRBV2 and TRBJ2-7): EPEVTQTPSHQVTQMGQEVILRCVPISNHLYFYWYRQILGQKVEFLVSFYNNEISEKSEIFDDQFSVERPDGSNFTLKIRSTKLEDSAMYFCASSTGYEQYFGPGTRLTVT.

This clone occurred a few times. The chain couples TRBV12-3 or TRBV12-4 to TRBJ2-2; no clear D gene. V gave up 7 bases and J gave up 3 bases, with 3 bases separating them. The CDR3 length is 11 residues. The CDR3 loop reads CASIDTGELFF. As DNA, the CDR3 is TGTGCCAGCATCGACACCGGGGAGCTGTTTTTT.

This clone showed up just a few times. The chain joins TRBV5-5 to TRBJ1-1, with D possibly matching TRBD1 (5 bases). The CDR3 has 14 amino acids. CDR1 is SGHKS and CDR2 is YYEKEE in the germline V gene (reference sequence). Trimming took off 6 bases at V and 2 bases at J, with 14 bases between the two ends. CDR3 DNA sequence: TGTGCCAGCAACCCCCTGACAGTTAACACTGAAGCTTTCTTT. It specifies CASNPLTVNTEAFF.

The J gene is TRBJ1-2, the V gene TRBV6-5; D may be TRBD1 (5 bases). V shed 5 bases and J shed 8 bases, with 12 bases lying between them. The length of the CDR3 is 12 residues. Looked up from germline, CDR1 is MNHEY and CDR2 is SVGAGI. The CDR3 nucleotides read TGTGCCAGCAGTCCAATGGGGCGCGGCTACACCTTC. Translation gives CASSPMGRGYTF.

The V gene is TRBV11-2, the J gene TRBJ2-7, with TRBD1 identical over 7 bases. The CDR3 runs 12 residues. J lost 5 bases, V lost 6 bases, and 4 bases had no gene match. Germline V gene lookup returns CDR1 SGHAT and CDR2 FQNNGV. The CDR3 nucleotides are TGTGCCAGCAGTCAAGACAGGGACGAGCAGTACTTC. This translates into CASSQDRDEQYF.

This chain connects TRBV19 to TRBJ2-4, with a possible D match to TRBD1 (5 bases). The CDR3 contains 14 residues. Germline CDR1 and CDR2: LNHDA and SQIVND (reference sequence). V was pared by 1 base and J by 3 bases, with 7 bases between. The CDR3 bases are TGTGCCAGTAGTATAGCAGGGAACAAAAACATTCAGTACTTC. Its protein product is CASSIAGNKNIQYF.

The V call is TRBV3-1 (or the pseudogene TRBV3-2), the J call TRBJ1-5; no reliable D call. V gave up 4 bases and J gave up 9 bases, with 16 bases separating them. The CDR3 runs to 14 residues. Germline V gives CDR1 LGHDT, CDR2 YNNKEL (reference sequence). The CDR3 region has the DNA TGTGCCAGCAGCCCAACCGTGAGGGATGTGCCCCAGCATTTT. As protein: CASSPTVRDVPQHF.